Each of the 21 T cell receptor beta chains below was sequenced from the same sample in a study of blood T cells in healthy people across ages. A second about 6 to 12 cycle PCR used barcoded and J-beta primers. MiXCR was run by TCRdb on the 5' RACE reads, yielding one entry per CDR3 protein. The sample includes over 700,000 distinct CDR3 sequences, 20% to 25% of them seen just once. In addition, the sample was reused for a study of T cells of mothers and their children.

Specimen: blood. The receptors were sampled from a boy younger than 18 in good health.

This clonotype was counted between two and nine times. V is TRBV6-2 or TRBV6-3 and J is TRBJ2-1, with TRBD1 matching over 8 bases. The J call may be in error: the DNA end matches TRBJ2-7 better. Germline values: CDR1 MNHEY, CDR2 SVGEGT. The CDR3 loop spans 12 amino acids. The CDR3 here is CATGQGVYEQYF. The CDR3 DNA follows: TGTGCCACAGGACAGGGAGTATACGAGCAGTACTTC.

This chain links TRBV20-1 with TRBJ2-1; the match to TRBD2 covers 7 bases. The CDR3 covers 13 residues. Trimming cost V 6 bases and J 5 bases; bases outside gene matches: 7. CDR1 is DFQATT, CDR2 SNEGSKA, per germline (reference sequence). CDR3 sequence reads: CSAREEGDNEQFF. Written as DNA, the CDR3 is TGCAGTGCCCGGGAGGAGGGTGACAATGAGCAGTTCTTC.

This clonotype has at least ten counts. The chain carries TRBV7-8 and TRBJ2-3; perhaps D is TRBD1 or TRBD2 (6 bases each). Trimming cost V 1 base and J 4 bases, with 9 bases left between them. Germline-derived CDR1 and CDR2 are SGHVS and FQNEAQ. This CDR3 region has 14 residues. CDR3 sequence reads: CASSLEGGADTQYF. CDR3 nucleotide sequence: TGTGCCAGCAGCTTAGAGGGGGGAGCAGATACGCAGTATTTT.

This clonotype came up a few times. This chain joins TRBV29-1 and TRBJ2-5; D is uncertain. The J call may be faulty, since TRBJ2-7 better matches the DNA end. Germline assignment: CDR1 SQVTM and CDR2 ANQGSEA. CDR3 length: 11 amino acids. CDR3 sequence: CSLPGRYEQYF. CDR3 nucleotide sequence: TGCAGCCTTCCCGGCAGGTACGAGCAGTACTTC.

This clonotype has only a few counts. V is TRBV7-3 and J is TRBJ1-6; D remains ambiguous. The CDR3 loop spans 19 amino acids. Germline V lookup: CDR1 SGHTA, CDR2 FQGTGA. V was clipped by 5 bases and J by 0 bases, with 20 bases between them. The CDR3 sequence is CASSPTARSSSSYNSPLHF. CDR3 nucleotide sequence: TGTGCCAGCAGCCCCACCGCCAGGTCCTCTAGCTCCTATAATTCACCCCTCCACTTT.

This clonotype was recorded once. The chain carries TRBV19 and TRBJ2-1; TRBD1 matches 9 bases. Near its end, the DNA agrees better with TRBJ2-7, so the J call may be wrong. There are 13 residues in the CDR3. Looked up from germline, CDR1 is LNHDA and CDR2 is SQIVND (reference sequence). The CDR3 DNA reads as TGTGCCACGACGGGACAGGGCTTCCACGAGCAGTACTTC. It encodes CATTGQGFHEQYF.

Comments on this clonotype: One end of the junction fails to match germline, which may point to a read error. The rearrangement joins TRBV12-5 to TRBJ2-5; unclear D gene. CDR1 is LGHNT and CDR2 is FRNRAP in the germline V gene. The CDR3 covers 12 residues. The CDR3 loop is CASGLVPESQQF. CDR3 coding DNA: TGTGCTAGTGGTTTGGTACCGGAGTCTCAGCAGTTC.

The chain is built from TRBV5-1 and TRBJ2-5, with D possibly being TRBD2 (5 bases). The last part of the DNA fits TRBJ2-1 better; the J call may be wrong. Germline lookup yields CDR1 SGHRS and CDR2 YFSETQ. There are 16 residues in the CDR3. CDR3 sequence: CASSLVPRGFYNEQFF. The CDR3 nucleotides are TGCGCCAGCAGCTTAGTTCCGCGCGGGTTCTACAATGAGCAGTTCTTC.

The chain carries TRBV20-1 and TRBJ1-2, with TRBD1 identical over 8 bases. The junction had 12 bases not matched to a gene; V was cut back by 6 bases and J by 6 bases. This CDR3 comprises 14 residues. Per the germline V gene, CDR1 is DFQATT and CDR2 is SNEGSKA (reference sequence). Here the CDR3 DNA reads TGCAGTGCGGGGTTCGGACAGGGTCCAAATGGCTACACCTTC. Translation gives CSAGFGQGPNGYTF.

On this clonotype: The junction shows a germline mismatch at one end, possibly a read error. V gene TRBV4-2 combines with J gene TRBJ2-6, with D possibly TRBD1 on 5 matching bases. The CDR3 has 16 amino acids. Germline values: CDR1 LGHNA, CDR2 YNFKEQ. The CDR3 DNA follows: TGTGCCAGCAGCCAAGGCGTACAGTCTGGGGCCAATGTCCTGACTTTC. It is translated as CASSQGVQSGANVLTF.

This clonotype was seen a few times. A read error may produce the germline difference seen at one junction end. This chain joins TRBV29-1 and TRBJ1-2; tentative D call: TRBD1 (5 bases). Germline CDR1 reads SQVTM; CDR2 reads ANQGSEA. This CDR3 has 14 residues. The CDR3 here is CSVDVRGMDYDYTF. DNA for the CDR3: TGCAGCGTTGATGTTCGGGGCATGGACTATGACTACACCTTC.

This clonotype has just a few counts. CDR3 in amino acids: CASSTGRPQETQYF. The CDR3 DNA follows: TGCGCCAGCAGCACAGGGAGGCCTCAAGAGACCCAGTACTTC. The chain uses TRBV5-1 and TRBJ2-5; D tentatively fits TRBD1 or TRBD2 (6 bases each). The CDR3 contains 14 residues. Trimming removed 4 bases at V and 2 bases at J, with 12 bases between. CDR1 and CDR2 from the germline V gene are SGHRS and YFSETQ.

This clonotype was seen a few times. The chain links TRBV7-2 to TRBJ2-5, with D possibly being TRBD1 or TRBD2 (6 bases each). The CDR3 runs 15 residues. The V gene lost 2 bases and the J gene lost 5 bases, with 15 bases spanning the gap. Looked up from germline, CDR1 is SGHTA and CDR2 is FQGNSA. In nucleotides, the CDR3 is TGTGCCAGCAGCTTATCGCCCGGGGGCAGCGAGACCCAGTACTTC. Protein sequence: CASSLSPGGSETQYF.

In DNA, the CDR3 is TGTGCCAGCAGTTATAGTTCAGGGCGCGACCCCCCGGACTATGGCTACACCTTC. Its protein product is CASSYSSGRDPPDYGYTF. The V call is TRBV6-5, the J call TRBJ1-2; weak D call: TRBD1 (5 bases). Germline assignment: CDR1 MNHEY and CDR2 SVGAGI. Trimming removed 3 bases from V and 3 bases from J, with 23 bases in between. There are 18 residues in the CDR3.

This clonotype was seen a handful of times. The CDR3 reads CASSPPGGYGYTF. The CDR3 DNA is TGTGCCAGCAGTCCGCCTGGTGGATATGGCTACACCTTC. The chain joins TRBV12-3 or TRBV12-4 to TRBJ1-2; D not resolved. V gave up 5 bases and J gave up 5 bases, with 12 bases separating them. The CDR3 runs 13 residues.

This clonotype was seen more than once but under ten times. The CDR3 sequence: CASSASLGAQNIQYF. CDR3 DNA sequence: TGTGCCAGCAGCGCTAGTTTGGGGGCCCAAAACATTCAGTACTTC. The rearrangement uses TRBV7-2 and TRBJ2-4, with D possibly matching TRBD1 (6 bases). This CDR3 has 15 amino acids. Germline V gives CDR1 SGHTA, CDR2 FQGNSA. The V and J ends lost 5 bases and 5 bases respectively, with 16 bases between them.

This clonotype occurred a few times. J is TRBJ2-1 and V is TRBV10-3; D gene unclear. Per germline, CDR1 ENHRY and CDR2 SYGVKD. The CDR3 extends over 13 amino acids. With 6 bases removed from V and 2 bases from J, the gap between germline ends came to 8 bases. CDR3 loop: CAISGRTYNEQFF. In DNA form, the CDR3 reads TGTGCCATCAGCGGACGCACCTACAATGAGCAGTTCTTC.

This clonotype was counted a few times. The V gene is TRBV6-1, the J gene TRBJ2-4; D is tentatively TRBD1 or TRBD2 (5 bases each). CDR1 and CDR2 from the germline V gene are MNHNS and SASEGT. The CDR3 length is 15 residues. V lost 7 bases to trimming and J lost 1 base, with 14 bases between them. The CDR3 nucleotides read TGTGCCAGCAATTTGGGGGAAACGGCCAAAAACATTCAGTACTTC. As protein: CASNLGETAKNIQYF.

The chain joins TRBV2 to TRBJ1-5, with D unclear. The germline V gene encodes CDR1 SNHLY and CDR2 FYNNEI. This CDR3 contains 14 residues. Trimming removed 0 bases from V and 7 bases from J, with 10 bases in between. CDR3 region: CASSEAGVLQPQHF. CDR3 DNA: TGTGCCAGCAGTGAAGCCGGGGTTTTACAGCCCCAGCATTTT.

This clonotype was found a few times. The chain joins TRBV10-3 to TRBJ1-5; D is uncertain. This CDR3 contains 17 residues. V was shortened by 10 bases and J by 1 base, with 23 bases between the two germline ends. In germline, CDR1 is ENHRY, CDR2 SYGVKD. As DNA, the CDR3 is TGTGCCACCGGAGAATCCCTGTCCACTGGGAGCAATCAGCCCCAGCATTTT. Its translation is CATGESLSTGSNQPQHF.

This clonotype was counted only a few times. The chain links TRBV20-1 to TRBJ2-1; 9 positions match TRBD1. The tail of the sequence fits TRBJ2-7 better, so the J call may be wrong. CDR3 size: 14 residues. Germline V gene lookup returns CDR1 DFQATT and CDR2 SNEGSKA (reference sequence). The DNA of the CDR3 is TGCAGTGCCGTCTCCGGGACAGGGTGGGACGAGCAGTACTTC. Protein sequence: CSAVSGTGWDEQYF.